These 32 T cell receptor beta chains share one sample of origin, sequenced in a study of blood T cell repertoires in COVID-19. Assay: immunoSEQ multiplex PCR; the TCRdb copy retains only in-frame clones and omits some. The sample records under 95,000 clones, 80% to 90% being singletons. Sequenced: peripheral blood. The source of these receptors is a human donor with acute or convalescent COVID-19. The donor label of this sample is uncertain.

The CDR3 DNA reads as TGTGCCAGCGCCCCCCGGAGCCTCTCGTGGAACACTGAAGCTTTCTTT. This sequence encodes CASAPRSLSWNTEAFF. The genes are TRBV7-9 and TRBJ1-1; D call uncertain. V was cut by 8 bases and J by 1 base, with 20 bases left in between. This CDR3 has 16 amino acids. CDR1 is SEHNR and CDR2 is FQNEAQ in the germline V gene (reference sequence).

The chain joins TRBV7-3 to TRBJ1-1; D remains unclear. The CDR3 runs to 14 residues. Germline CDR1 reads SGHTA; CDR2 reads FQGTGA. The V end was cut by 0 bases, the J end by 5 bases, with 10 bases between. CDR3 nucleotides: TGTGCCAGCAGCTTAACCGCGGATCAGACTGAAGCTTTCTTT. Translating it yields CASSLTADQTEAFF.

This rearrangement joins TRBV10-3 to TRBJ1-1, with a tentative D call TRBD1 (5 bases). The CDR3 covers 11 residues. Germline lookup yields CDR1 ENHRY and CDR2 SYGVKD. Trimming shortened V by 6 bases and J by 8 bases, and 10 bases separated the two germline ends. The chain's CDR3 is CAIRGQGEAFF. CDR3 sequence (DNA): TGTGCCATCAGAGGGCAGGGAGAAGCTTTCTTT.

V is TRBV5-6 and J is TRBJ2-7; 11 positions match TRBD1. The CDR3 sequence is 18 residues long. The trim removed 1 base at V and 0 bases at J, leaving 9 bases unmatched. CDR1 and CDR2 from the germline V gene are SGHDT and YYEEEE. CDR3 region: CASSLSDRGHTSSYEQYF. CDR3 nucleotides: TGTGCCAGCAGCTTGTCGGACAGGGGGCATACGAGCTCCTACGAGCAGTACTTC.

In this sample, this clone turned up once. The chain links TRBV2 to TRBJ1-1; D is unclear. Trimming took off 6 bases at V and 4 bases at J, with 15 bases between the two ends. The CDR3 extends over 14 amino acids. CDR1 is SNHLY, CDR2 FYNNEI, per germline. The CDR3 nucleotides are TGTGCCAGCAGCCTACTCCGCTCGGGCACTGAAGCTTTCTTT. It encodes CASSLLRSGTEAFF.

This clone was observed a handful of times. The chain is built from TRBV6-1 and TRBJ1-2; D gene unclear. This CDR3 has 16 residues. Looked up from germline, CDR1 is MNHNS and CDR2 is SASEGT. V gave up 1 base and J gave up 0 bases, with 12 bases separating them. The CDR3 DNA reads TGTGCCAGCAGTGAAGGATTGGGCAGCCCTAACTATGGCTACACCTTC. Its protein is CASSEGLGSPNYGYTF.

This clone has only one observation. The chain uses TRBV18 and TRBJ1-1; unclear D gene. V shed 4 bases and J shed 1 base, with 13 bases lying between them. The CDR3 length is 15 residues. CDR1 is KGHSH, CDR2 LQKENI, per germline. CDR3 in amino acids: CASSRSLTENTEAFF. The DNA of the CDR3 is TGTGCCAGCTCACGATCTTTGACTGAGAACACTGAAGCTTTCTTT.

This clone was seen only once. The chain recombines TRBV10-1 with TRBJ2-5; 12 positions agree with TRBD2. Germline-derived CDR1 and CDR2 are WNHNN and SYGVQD (reference sequence). The V segment lost 6 bases and the J segment 2 bases; nucleotides outside the gene matches: 7. The CDR3 length is 16 residues. Here the CDR3 reads CASSLGTSGRQETQYF. CDR3 bases: TGCGCCAGCAGCCTTGGGACTAGCGGGCGGCAAGAGACCCAGTACTTC.

The chain is built from TRBV5-1 and TRBJ1-6, with TRBD1 matching over 11 bases. In germline, CDR1 is SGHRS, CDR2 YFSETQ. The CDR3 sequence is 15 residues long. The ends lost 0 bases at V and 9 bases at J; junction bases unmatched: 2. The CDR3 nucleotides are TGCGCCAGCAGCTTGGAGGGACAGGGGGTTTCACCCCTCCACTTT. It specifies CASSLEGQGVSPLHF.

The chain combines TRBV19 with TRBJ2-2; D possibly corresponds to TRBD2 (5 bases). The CDR3 covers 17 residues. Trimming removed 3 bases from V and 6 bases from J, with 20 bases in between. From germline, CDR1 is LNHDA and CDR2 SQIVND (reference sequence). The CDR3 DNA reads TGTGCCAGTAGTATTCTTAGGCCTAGCTCGTTATCCGGGGAGCTGTTTTTT. Protein: CASSILRPSSLSGELFF.

The gene calls are TRBV6-6 and TRBJ2-5; D might be TRBD1 (6 bases). The CDR3 totals 14 residues. Between the trimmed V and J ends, which lost 5 bases and 8 bases, there was a span of 18 bases. Germline V gives CDR1 MNHNY, CDR2 SVGAGI (reference sequence). The chain's CDR3 is CASSLGTRPNTQYF. The CDR3 region has the DNA TGTGCCAGCAGTCTCGGGACAAGACCTAATACCCAGTACTTC.

V usage is TRBV11-1 and J usage is TRBJ2-7; unclear D gene. Germline loops: CDR1 SGHAT, CDR2 FQDESV (reference sequence). The CDR3 consists of 14 residues. Trimming cost V 2 bases and J 2 bases, with 10 bases left between them. CDR3 residues: CASSLTPGPYEQYF. CDR3 bases: TGTGCCAGCAGCTTAACCCCAGGCCCCTACGAGCAGTACTTC.

The chain links TRBV19 to TRBJ1-5; TRBD1 aligns across 10 bases. This CDR3 is 16 amino acids long. With 4 bases clipped from V and 6 bases from J, the junction kept 9 bases outside the gene matches. Germline CDR1 reads LNHDA; CDR2 reads SQIVND (reference sequence). CDR3 in DNA: TGTGCCAGTAGTAACCCCTACCGGGACAGGGGTCAGCCCCAGCATTTT. This sequence encodes CASSNPYRDRGQPQHF.

In this sample, this clone turned up a few times. The V call is TRBV4-1, the J call TRBJ1-5; D not certain. V gave up 1 base and J gave up 3 bases, with 4 bases separating them. The CDR3 has 13 amino acids. The germline gives CDR1 MGHRA, CDR2 YSYEKL. The CDR3 DNA follows: TGCGCCAGCAGCCAAGCTACCAATCAGCCCCAGCATTTT. Its protein product is CASSQATNQPQHF.

The chain carries TRBV28 and TRBJ2-7; unclear D gene. The CDR3 length is 11 residues. The V gene lost 6 bases and the J gene lost 3 bases, with 6 bases spanning the gap. Germline V CDR1 and CDR2: MDHEN, SYDVKM. The CDR3: CASSANYEQYF. CDR3 sequence (DNA): TGTGCCAGCAGCGCGAACTACGAGCAGTACTTC.

The chain links TRBV9 to TRBJ1-1; D uncertain. Germline values: CDR1 SGDLS, CDR2 YYNGEE. V lost 0 bases, J lost 10 bases, and 19 bases lay in between. The length of the CDR3 is 15 residues. CDR3 sequence: CASSVGGGQPLVAFF. The CDR3 nucleotides read TGTGCCAGCAGCGTAGGGGGAGGGCAACCCTTAGTAGCTTTCTTT. The entire variable domain, with the rest obtained from reference TRBV9 and TRBJ1-1, is as follows: DSGVTQTPKHLITATGQRVTLRCSPRSGDLSVYWYQQSLDQGLQFLIQYYNGEERAKGNILERFSAQQFPDLHSELNLSSLELGDSALYFCASSVGGGQPLVAFFGQGTRLTVV.

V usage is TRBV5-1 and J usage is TRBJ2-5, with 8 bases aligning to TRBD1. CDR1 SGHRS and CDR2 YFSETQ come from the germline V gene. V dropped 4 bases and J dropped 2; count of bases not matched to a gene: 7. This CDR3 is 15 amino acids long. CDR3 protein: CASSPDRGGQETQYF. CDR3 nucleotide sequence: TGCGCCAGCAGCCCCGACAGGGGCGGACAAGAGACCCAGTACTTC.

The chain couples TRBV4-1 to TRBJ2-2, with D possibly being TRBD2 (7 bases). From germline, CDR1 is MGHRA and CDR2 YSYEKL. The CDR3 has 15 residues. V lost 0 bases, J lost 6 bases, and 11 bases lay in between. The CDR3: CASSQEWGGAGELFF. CDR3 DNA sequence: TGCGCCAGCAGCCAAGAATGGGGGGGCGCCGGGGAGCTGTTTTTT.

This chain uses TRBV5-1 with TRBJ1-1; maybe TRBD1 (6 bases). Germline CDR1 SGHRS, CDR2 YFSETQ. The CDR3 extends over 12 amino acids. The V and J ends lost 3 bases and 7 bases respectively, with 10 bases between them. Here the CDR3 reads CASSSGALEAFF. The CDR3 nucleotides are TGCGCCAGCAGCTCAGGGGCCCTTGAAGCTTTCTTT.

J is TRBJ1-1 and V is TRBV4-3, with a tentative D call TRBD1 (5 bases). The CDR3 loop spans 13 amino acids. CDR1 is LGHNA, CDR2 YSLEER, per germline. Between the trimmed V and J ends, which lost 4 bases and 4 bases, there was a span of 10 bases. The DNA of the CDR3 is TGCGCCAGCAGCCTAGACAGTTCCACTGAAGCTTTCTTT. Amino acid sequence: CASSLDSSTEAFF.

The gene calls are TRBV7-9 and TRBJ2-2, with D possibly matching TRBD1 (5 bases). The V end lost 2 bases, the J end lost 7 bases, and 17 bases lay between the germline ends. Germline CDR1 SEHNR, CDR2 FQNEAQ (reference sequence). This CDR3 has 16 residues. The CDR3 protein is CASSLTIVGPGGELFF. The CDR3 nucleotides are TGTGCCAGCAGCTTAACTATTGTGGGGCCAGGCGGGGAGCTGTTTTTT.

The V and J genes are TRBV5-8 and TRBJ1-2; D is possibly TRBD1 (5 bases). Germline V gives CDR1 SGHTS, CDR2 YDEGEE. The CDR3 sequence is 13 residues long. V dropped 4 bases and J dropped 8 bases, with 15 bases sitting between them. The CDR3 here is CASSVGEGVGYTF. DNA for the CDR3: TGTGCCAGCAGCGTGGGGGAGGGCGTCGGCTACACCTTC.

The V and J genes are TRBV7-9 and TRBJ1-2; 11 nucleotides line up with TRBD1. V shed 1 base and J 7 bases; nucleotides not matched to a gene: 5. The germline CDR1 and CDR2 sequences are SEHNR and FQNEAQ (reference sequence). The CDR3 is 15 residues long. The CDR3: CASSLGQDRGLGYTF. The DNA for the CDR3 is TGTGCCAGCAGCTTAGGCCAGGACAGGGGGCTTGGCTACACCTTC.

The chain joins TRBV5-1 to TRBJ1-6; 7 bases align to TRBD1. V dropped 5 bases and J dropped 5; count of bases not matched to a gene: 4. Looked up from germline, CDR1 is SGHRS and CDR2 is YFSETQ. The CDR3 runs to 14 residues. The CDR3 DNA is TGCGCCAGCAGACGGACAGGAGATAATTCACCCCTCCACTTT. As protein: CASRRTGDNSPLHF.

This chain joins TRBV4-2 and TRBJ2-3; the match to TRBD2 covers 8 bases. The CDR3 extends over 14 amino acids. Germline V gene sequence: CDR1 LGHNA, CDR2 YNFKEQ. Trimming at V came to 4 bases and at J to 0 bases, leaving 0 bases not matched to a gene. As DNA, the CDR3 is TGTGCCAGCAGCCCGGGGGGGAGCACAGATACGCAGTATTTT. Translation: CASSPGGSTDTQYF.

The rearrangement links TRBV6-5 to TRBJ2-1, with D perhaps TRBD2 (6 bases). CDR3 size: 12 residues. The germline V and J ends were trimmed by 7 bases and 9 bases, with 13 bases remaining between them. Germline loops: CDR1 MNHEY, CDR2 SVGAGI. Here the CDR3 reads CASKTGGSEQFF. The CDR3 DNA is TGTGCCAGCAAGACTGGGGGGAGTGAGCAGTTCTTC.

The genes are TRBV30 and TRBJ2-7, with D maybe TRBD1 (6 bases). V was cut by 2 bases and J by 7 bases, with 12 bases left in between. The germline V gene encodes CDR1 GTSNPN and CDR2 SVGIG (reference sequence). This CDR3 spans 12 amino acids. The CDR3 region has the DNA TGTGCCTGGAGTCCCCAGGGGTGGGAGCAGTACTTC. This encodes CAWSPQGWEQYF.

This chain joins TRBV28 and TRBJ2-5; 10 nucleotides align to TRBD1. After removal of 6 bases from V and 3 bases from J, the junction contained 4 bases not matched to a gene. Germline loops: CDR1 MDHEN, CDR2 SYDVKM. CDR3 length: 14 amino acids. The CDR3 region has the DNA TGTGCCAGCAGGACAGGGGGCTGGGAAGAGACCCAGTACTTC. This gives the protein CASRTGGWEETQYF.

This chain links TRBV5-1 with TRBJ2-2; 9 bases map to TRBD1. Looked up from germline, CDR1 is SGHRS and CDR2 is YFSETQ. Trimming at V came to 4 bases and at J to 4 bases, leaving 5 bases not matched to a gene. This CDR3 region has 15 residues. The CDR3 sequence: CASSTGTGITGELFF. The CDR3 bases are TGCGCCAGCAGCACCGGGACAGGGATCACCGGGGAGCTGTTTTTT.

J is TRBJ1-2 and V is TRBV28, with a weak D call TRBD1 (5 bases). The CDR3 runs 14 residues. Per germline, CDR1 MDHEN and CDR2 SYDVKM. The V gene lost 6 bases and the J gene lost 0 bases, with 11 bases spanning the gap. The CDR3 reads CASRRDSSNYGYTF. DNA for the CDR3: TGTGCCAGCAGGCGAGACAGTTCTAACTATGGCTACACCTTC.

This sequence joins TRBV5-1 and TRBJ2-1, with D perhaps TRBD2 (6 bases). Trimming left V 4 bases short and J 2 bases short, with 16 bases between. This CDR3 has 16 residues. Germline CDR1 SGHRS, CDR2 YFSETQ. The CDR3 is CASSPLEGRAYNEQFF. The CDR3 nucleotides are TGCGCCAGCAGCCCCCTGGAGGGTAGAGCCTACAATGAGCAGTTCTTC. Full variable domain (remainder filled in from reference TRBV5-1 and TRBJ2-1): KAGVTQTPRYLIKTRGQQVTLSCSPISGHRSVSWYQQTPGQGLQFLFEYFSETQRNKGNFPGRFSGRQFSNSRSEMNVSTLELGDSALYLCASSPLEGRAYNEQFFGPGTRLTVL.

The V and J genes are TRBV5-1 and TRBJ1-4; D gene ambiguous. This CDR3 comprises 13 residues. Trimming took 5 bases from V and 8 from J, leaving 13 bases between them. Per the germline V gene, CDR1 is SGHRS and CDR2 is YFSETQ. CDR3 sequence: CASSIGGGEKLFF. The CDR3 region has the DNA TGCGCCAGCAGTATTGGAGGCGGGGAAAAACTGTTTTTT.